These T cell receptor beta chains were read from a single sample in a study of blood T cell repertoires in COVID-19. The repertoire was sequenced with immunoSEQ multiplex PCR; TCRdb's copy has only in-frame clones and lacks some. This sample yields around 480,000 clones, of which roughly nine tenths are seen a single time; roughly 0.7% belongs to the top ten. The sequencing sample was made of PBMCs or T cells enriched from blood (not recorded which). The receptor set was obtained from a woman between 18 and 30 years old who had recovered from COVID-19. Both conserved end residues are part of each CDR3. A D gene is named only where the DNA matches it firmly. Clone size appears in some rows only: once, few, many, or a class for an expanded clone.

TRBV28,TRBD1,.,17,TRBJ1-2,TGTGCCAGCAGCCCGCGACCGGGACAGCCTACTAACTATGGCTACACCTTC,CASSPRPGQPTNYGYTF
TRBV5-6,.,few,13,TRBJ1-1,TGTGCCAGCAGCCTGCGCCCGAACACTGAAGCTTTCTTT,CASSLRPNTEAFF
TRBV2,.,.,14,TRBJ2-2,TGTGCCAGCAAACAGGGCCTAAACACCGGGGAGCTGTTTTTT,CASKQGLNTGELFF
TRBV7-2,.,.,14,TRBJ2-3,TGTGCCAGCAGCTTAGGGGGCCTGTCTCATACGCAGTATTTT,CASSLGGLSHTQYF
TRBV18,.,.,15,TRBJ2-7,TGTGCCAGCTCACCAGGGGGGGCAGGCTCCTACGAGCAGTACTTC,CASSPGGAGSYEQYF
TRBV4-1,TRBD2,.,15,TRBJ2-5,TGCGCCAGCAGCCAAGTCGCGGGGGGCGGGGAGACCCAGTACTTC,CASSQVAGGGETQYF
TRBV7-9,TRBD1,.,14,TRBJ2-7,TGTGCCAGCAGCTTCCGACAGGGGTCCCACGAGCAGTACTTC,CASSFRQGSHEQYF
TRBV28,TRBD2,.,15,TRBJ2-5,TGTGCCAGCAGTTCGTCTAGCGGGGCCCTAGAGACCCAGTACTTC,CASSSSSGALETQYF
TRBV5-1,.,few,16,TRBJ1-1,TGCGCCACCTCGCCCGTGACCCCGACAGCCAACACTGAAGCTTTCTTT,CATSPVTPTANTEAFF
TRBV24-1,.,.,11,TRBJ1-6,TGTGCCACCAGTCCTCTTTCACCCCTCCACTTT,CATSPLSPLHF
TRBV24-1,TRBD1,.,19,TRBJ2-1,TGTGCCACCAGTGATTCCCGGGACAGGGGTTCCTTTTTTGTCAATGAGCAGTTCTTC,CATSDSRDRGSFFVNEQFF
TRBV4-1,TRBD1,.,16,TRBJ2-2,TGCGCCAGCAGCCGCCCACAGGGGGCGCGCACCGGGGAGCTGTTTTTT,CASSRPQGARTGELFF